The 20 T cell receptor beta chains in this list originate from one sample, sequenced in a study of T cell repertoires and HLA-DP antigens. Their target antigens are unknown. Produced via immunoSEQ multiplex PCR; TCRdb's table is partial and in-frame only. The data contain approximately 110,000 clones, 92% of them singletons. The sample taken for sequencing was CD4+ T cells from PBMCs. These receptors were collected from a woman younger than 30 in good health and CMV-seronegative.

CDR3 loop: CASSPSLAYEQYF. The CDR3 region has the DNA TGCGCCAGCAGCCCCTCACTGGCCTACGAGCAGTACTTC. The rearrangement links TRBV4-1 to TRBJ2-7; D gene unclear. CDR3 length: 13 residues. Trimming removed 4 bases from V and 2 bases from J, with 9 bases in between. In germline, CDR1 is MGHRA, CDR2 YSYEKL.

This clone was seen just once. The chain employs TRBV27 and TRBJ1-6; 10 bases are shared with TRBD1. This CDR3 is 16 amino acids long. The V segment lost 2 bases and the J segment 14 bases; nucleotides outside the gene matches: 12. Germline CDR1 reads MNHEY; CDR2 reads SMNVEV (reference sequence). The DNA for the CDR3 is TGTGCCAGCAGTTTACTCGGTGGGACAGGGGACCGGGCCCTCCACTTT. This translates into CASSLLGGTGDRALHF.

The chain combines TRBV18 with TRBJ2-7; unclear D gene. This CDR3 contains 13 residues. Germline V gene lookup returns CDR1 KGHSH and CDR2 LQKENI. V was pared by 4 bases and J by 0 bases, with 7 bases between. CDR3 loop: CASSQSSSYEQYF. CDR3 sequence (DNA): TGTGCCAGCTCACAGTCGAGCTCCTACGAGCAGTACTTC.

This chain connects TRBV28 to TRBJ1-5; D not resolved. The V and J ends lost 8 bases and 6 bases respectively, with 11 bases between them. CDR3 length: 12 residues. The germline V gene has CDR1 MDHEN and CDR2 SYDVKM. The CDR3 DNA reads as TGTGCCAGCCGGGGTTCACTTCAGCCCCAGCATTTT. Encoded protein: CASRGSLQPQHF. Supplemented by reference TRBV28 and TRBJ1-5, the full variable domain reads DVKVTQSSRYLVKRTGEKVFLECVQDMDHENMFWYRQDPGLGLRLIYFSYDVKMKEKGDIPEGYSVSREKKERFSLILESASTNQTSMYLCASRGSLQPQHFGDGTRLSIL.

V usage is TRBV28 and J usage is TRBJ1-3; no reliable D call. V gave up 11 bases and J gave up 0 bases, with 11 bases separating them. Germline V gives CDR1 MDHEN, CDR2 SYDVKM. This CDR3 spans 13 amino acids. The CDR3 DNA reads as TGTGCCGGCGGGAGGAGCTCTGGAAACACCATATATTTT. Encoded protein: CAGGRSSGNTIYF.

CDR3 residues: CASSQGTSGGRVSSTDTQYF. The CDR3, as DNA: TGTGCCAGCAGCCAGGGGACTAGCGGGGGACGAGTTTCTAGCACAGATACGCAGTATTTT. The J gene is TRBJ2-3, the V gene TRBV4-2; 14 bases fit TRBD2. The ends lost 3 bases at V and 0 bases at J; junction bases unmatched: 11. Germline V gene lookup returns CDR1 LGHNA and CDR2 YNFKEQ. There are 20 residues in the CDR3.

The genes are TRBV9 and TRBJ2-5; 11 positions agree with TRBD1. V was clipped by 0 bases and J by 9 bases; unmatched bases: 19. The CDR3 loop spans 19 amino acids. Per germline, CDR1 SGDLS and CDR2 YYNGEE. The DNA of the CDR3 is TGTGCCAGCAGCGTAGACCCCCTCGGACAGGGGGCGACAAAGGCGGCCCAGTACTTC. It encodes CASSVDPLGQGATKAAQYF.

The chain recombines TRBV6-1 with TRBJ2-3, with 10 bases lining up with TRBD2. V gave up 7 bases and J gave up 2 bases; unmatched junction bases: 6. Per the germline V gene, CDR1 is MNHNS and CDR2 is SASEGT. The CDR3 consists of 15 residues. The CDR3 reads CASIRAGGFTDTQYF. The CDR3 DNA reads as TGTGCCAGCATCCGAGCGGGAGGGTTCACAGATACGCAGTATTTT.

The chain couples TRBV5-1 to TRBJ1-1; D might be TRBD1 (6 bases). Trimming stripped 1 base from V and 7 bases from J, with 20 bases between. This CDR3 spans 16 amino acids. Germline CDR1 is SGHRS and CDR2 is YFSETQ. CDR3 coding DNA: TGCGCCAGCAGCTTGACCCTACAGGGAGGGTCGGGTGAAGCTTTCTTT. Amino acids: CASSLTLQGGSGEAFF. Looking up the rest from reference TRBV5-1 and TRBJ1-1 gives the full variable domain: KAGVTQTPRYLIKTRGQQVTLSCSPISGHRSVSWYQQTPGQGLQFLFEYFSETQRNKGNFPGRFSGRQFSNSRSEMNVSTLELGDSALYLCASSLTLQGGSGEAFFGQGTRLTVV.

The chain couples TRBV21-1 to TRBJ1-1. TRBV21-1 is labeled a pseudogene. The CDR3 is 15 amino acids. The CDR3 DNA reads as TGTGCCAGCAGCAAAGGGGCAGGACCGAACACTGAAGCTTTCTTT. Translation: CASSKGAGPNTEAFF.

The gene calls are TRBV27 and TRBJ2-7; TRBD2 matches 12 bases. V lost 5 bases, J lost 6 bases, and 14 bases stayed unmatched. The CDR3 contains 17 residues. Germline assignment: CDR1 MNHEY and CDR2 SMNVEV (reference sequence). CDR3 nucleotides: TGTGCCAGCAGTAGTAGACTAGCGGGAGTGTTCGCGGGCGAGCAGTACTTC. Its protein is CASSSRLAGVFAGEQYF.

This clone was seen once. The chain carries TRBV5-4 and TRBJ2-1; no firm D call. The germline CDR1 and CDR2 sequences are SGHNT and YYREEE (reference sequence). The CDR3 runs 14 residues. The germline V and J ends were trimmed by 3 bases and 8 bases, with 15 bases remaining between them. The CDR3 DNA sequence: TGTGCCAGCAGCTCAAGGACCCAAGGCGATGAGCAGTTCTTC. Translation: CASSSRTQGDEQFF.

This rearrangement joins TRBV30 to TRBJ1-2; the match to TRBD1 covers 9 bases. This CDR3 spans 13 amino acids. From germline, CDR1 is GTSNPN and CDR2 SVGIG (reference sequence). The V and J ends lost 5 bases and 3 bases, in that order; junction bases with no gene match: 4. CDR3 protein: CAWGTGWHYGYTF. DNA for the CDR3: TGTGCCTGGGGGACAGGGTGGCACTATGGCTACACCTTC.

This clone was picked up one time. The chain uses TRBV13 and TRBJ2-6; no clear D gene. The V and J ends lost 6 bases and 2 bases respectively, with 5 bases between them. CDR3 length: 13 residues. Germline lookup yields CDR1 PRHDT and CDR2 FYEKMQ (reference sequence). CDR3 in DNA: TGTGCCAGCAGGGTCCCTGGGGCCAACGTCCTGACTTTC. It yields the protein CASRVPGANVLTF.

This sequence joins TRBV6-6 and TRBJ2-7; 12 nucleotides line up with TRBD1. Looked up from germline, CDR1 is MNHNY and CDR2 is SVGAGI (reference sequence). The CDR3 consists of 14 residues. Trimming took 7 bases from V and 5 from J; bases not matched to a gene: 6. The CDR3 nucleotides are TGTGCCAGCAAAACCGGGACAGGGGGCAACGAGCAGTACTTC. It codes for CASKTGTGGNEQYF.

A single count supports this clone. V gene TRBV5-1 combines with J gene TRBJ1-1; 8 bases match TRBD1. This CDR3 has 16 amino acids. Trimming removed 4 bases from V and 1 base from J; junction bases left unmatched: 9. Germline V gene sequence: CDR1 SGHRS, CDR2 YFSETQ. The CDR3 DNA follows: TGCGCCAGCAGCGAAAGTTACAGGGGGTCGAACACTGAAGCTTTCTTT. Translation: CASSESYRGSNTEAFF. Based on the CDR3 plus reference TRBV5-1 and TRBJ1-1, the full variable domain is KAGVTQTPRYLIKTRGQQVTLSCSPISGHRSVSWYQQTPGQGLQFLFEYFSETQRNKGNFPGRFSGRQFSNSRSEMNVSTLELGDSALYLCASSESYRGSNTEAFFGQGTRLTVV.

V is TRBV9 and J is TRBJ2-5; D may be TRBD1 or TRBD2 (5 bases each). The germline V gene encodes CDR1 SGDLS and CDR2 YYNGEE. The CDR3 length is 15 residues. Deletions cut 1 base from V and 4 bases from J, with 14 bases between. The CDR3 DNA reads TGTGCCAGCAGCGTATCCGGGGCGGCGCCAGAGACCCAGTACTTC. It codes for CASSVSGAAPETQYF.

The J gene is TRBJ2-1, the V gene TRBV28; D perhaps matches TRBD2 (7 bases). The CDR3 extends over 16 amino acids. Germline loops: CDR1 MDHEN, CDR2 SYDVKM. V lost 4 bases and J 4 bases, leaving 17 bases between the germline ends. CDR3: CASSSTGGPVYNEQFF. CDR3 in DNA: TGTGCCAGCAGTTCCACGGGGGGCCCAGTTTACAATGAGCAGTTCTTC. The full variable domain, completed using reference TRBV28 and TRBJ2-1, is DVKVTQSSRYLVKRTGEKVFLECVQDMDHENMFWYRQDPGLGLRLIYFSYDVKMKEKGDIPEGYSVSREKKERFSLILESASTNQTSMYLCASSSTGGPVYNEQFFGPGTRLTVL.

This chain uses TRBV30 with TRBJ2-1, with D maybe TRBD1 (6 bases). Germline CDR1 and CDR2: GTSNPN and SVGIG (reference sequence). CDR3 length: 12 residues. Trimming shortened V by 3 bases and J by 8 bases, and 11 bases separated the two germline ends. The chain's CDR3 is CAWSRQVDEQFF. CDR3 in DNA: TGTGCCTGGAGCCGACAGGTTGATGAGCAGTTCTTC.

The chain links TRBV27 to TRBJ1-1, with 8 bases lining up with TRBD1. V shed 6 bases, J shed 3 bases, and the junction held 12 bases outside the gene matches. From germline, CDR1 is MNHEY and CDR2 SMNVEV (reference sequence). The CDR3 contains 16 residues. CDR3 sequence (DNA): TGTGCCAGCAGAACAGGGGGGGCGGGCGGTGACACTGAAGCTTTCTTT. This translates into CASRTGGAGGDTEAFF.